Each of the 18 T cell receptor beta chains below was sequenced from the same sample in a study of cytomegalovirus exposure and HLA in healthy donors. This PCR relied on a set of 60 Vbeta primers and 13 Jbeta primers. The protocol was immunoSEQ multiplex PCR, while the TCRdb copy is restricted to in-frame clones and leaves out a portion. The profile shows about 120,000 clones, 70% to 80% of them singletons. The sample taken for sequencing was PBMCs. All receptors come from a woman aged 30 to 39 in good health and CMV-seropositive.

This rearrangement joins TRBV13 to TRBJ2-7; D is possibly TRBD1 (5 bases). CDR1 PRHDT and CDR2 FYEKMQ come from the germline V gene (reference sequence). The CDR3 has 14 residues. The ends were cut back, 0 bases at V and 6 bases at J, with 12 bases in the middle. The CDR3 spells CASSLGGFQGEQYF. DNA for the CDR3: TGTGCCAGCAGCTTAGGCGGGTTCCAGGGCGAGCAGTACTTC.

The chain carries TRBV7-9 and TRBJ1-2; perhaps TRBD1 as D (5 bases). V was shortened by 1 base and J by 4 bases, with 10 bases between the two germline ends. This CDR3 region has 14 residues. CDR1 is SEHNR, CDR2 FQNEAQ, per germline (reference sequence). This CDR3 reads CASSLGQQIYGYTF. CDR3 DNA sequence: TGTGCCAGCAGCTTAGGACAGCAAATCTATGGCTACACCTTC. The whole variable domain, filled in from reference TRBV7-9 and TRBJ1-2, reads DTGVSQNPRHKITKRGQNVTFRCDPISEHNRLYWYRQTLGQGPEFLTYFQNEAQLEKSRLLSDRFSAERPKGSFSTLEIQRTEQGDSAMYLCASSLGQQIYGYTFGSGTRLTVV.

The genes are TRBV30 and TRBJ1-1, with D possibly matching TRBD1 (6 bases). CDR3 length: 13 residues. V lost 4 bases to trimming and J lost 0 bases, with 9 bases between them. Germline CDR1 reads GTSNPN; CDR2 reads SVGIG (reference sequence). DNA for the CDR3: TGTGCCTGGAAGGGGGTACTGAACACTGAAGCTTTCTTT. Its translation: CAWKGVLNTEAFF.

This chain links TRBV9 with TRBJ2-7; D may be TRBD1 (6 bases). The CDR3 is 13 residues long. Germline CDR1 is SGDLS and CDR2 is YYNGEE. Trimming left V 0 bases short and J 5 bases short, with 9 bases between. The CDR3 DNA reads TGTGCCAGCAGCGTAGCTGGGGGCCACGAGCAGTACTTC. Protein product: CASSVAGGHEQYF.

This sequence joins TRBV19 and TRBJ1-2; D not resolved. Trimming took 3 bases from V and 5 from J, leaving 10 bases between them. The CDR3 length is 13 residues. Per the germline V gene, CDR1 is LNHDA and CDR2 is SQIVND (reference sequence). The CDR3 DNA reads TGTGCCAGTAGTATGAGGGTAGGATATGGCTACACCTTC. As protein: CASSMRVGYGYTF. Full variable domain (rest looked up from reference TRBV19 and TRBJ1-2): DGGITQSPKYLFRKEGQNVTLSCEQNLNHDAMYWYRQDPGQGLRLIYYSQIVNDFQKGDIAEGYSVSREKKESFPLTVTSAQKNPTAFYLCASSMRVGYGYTFGSGTRLTVV.

The chain carries TRBV18 and TRBJ2-3; 8 positions match TRBD2. Germline CDR1 is KGHSH and CDR2 is LQKENI. This CDR3 has 16 residues. J gave up 0 bases and V 1 base, and 3 bases lay outside the gene matches. CDR3 loop: CASSPLIAGSTDTQYF. The CDR3 region has the DNA TGTGCCAGCTCACCACTTATAGCGGGGAGCACAGATACGCAGTATTTT.

This clone was found once. The chain is built from TRBV4-1 and TRBJ1-2, with 7 bases matching TRBD1. The J segment lost 7 bases and the V segment lost 2 bases, leaving 4 bases of the junction unmatched. The CDR3 loop spans 13 amino acids. Germline V gene lookup returns CDR1 MGHRA and CDR2 YSYEKL. The chain's CDR3 is CASSQSTGVGYTF. The CDR3 nucleotides are TGCGCCAGCAGCCAATCCACAGGGGTTGGCTACACCTTC.

The CDR3 protein is CASSYVAGTGNTIYF. As DNA, the CDR3 is TGTGCCAGCAGTTACGTGGCAGGGACTGGAAACACCATATATTTT. V gene TRBV6-5 combines with J gene TRBJ1-3, with a weak D call TRBD1 (5 bases). This CDR3 has 15 amino acids. Germline CDR1 is MNHEY and CDR2 is SVGAGI. Trimming took off 2 bases at V and 2 bases at J, with 10 bases between the two ends.

The J gene is TRBJ1-4, the V gene TRBV7-2; 8 bases match TRBD1. The CDR3 sequence is 14 residues long. CDR1 is SGHTA and CDR2 is FQGNSA in the germline V gene. V dropped 5 bases and J dropped 8; count of bases not matched to a gene: 7. The CDR3 bases are TGTGCCAGCAGCGCCAGGGGGCTTAGCGAAAAACTGTTTTTT. Residues: CASSARGLSEKLFF.

The rearrangement links TRBV10-2 to TRBJ1-6; D not resolved. The length of the CDR3 is 14 residues. V was pared by 3 bases and J by 5 bases, with 8 bases between. Germline V gene data show CDR1 as WSHSY and CDR2 as SAAADI. CDR3 DNA sequence: TGCGCCAGCAGTGAACCGAGGGATAATTCACCCCTCCACTTT. It is translated as CASSEPRDNSPLHF.

The V gene is TRBV10-3, the J gene TRBJ1-1; TRBD1 aligns across 11 bases. Germline CDR1 is ENHRY and CDR2 is SYGVKD. This CDR3 region has 16 residues. With 3 bases clipped from V and 5 bases from J, the junction kept 8 bases outside the gene matches. Here the CDR3 DNA reads TGTGCCATCAGTGAACCGGGACAGGGGGTTGGGACTGAAGCTTTCTTT. It is translated as CAISEPGQGVGTEAFF.

The chain carries TRBV6-1 and TRBJ2-7; D ambiguous. Germline lookup yields CDR1 MNHNS and CDR2 SASEGT. The ends were cut back, 7 bases at V and 2 bases at J, with 18 bases in the middle. The CDR3 runs to 15 residues. In DNA, the CDR3 is TGTGCCAGCACCTTCGCGACACTGGCTCCCTACGAGCAGTACTTC. It is translated as CASTFATLAPYEQYF.

This clone was seen only a few times. CDR3 DNA sequence: TGCGCCAGCAGCCCTCGACAGCCCCGGCACGGGGAGCTGTTTTTT. It is translated as CASSPRQPRHGELFF. The V and J genes are TRBV10-2 and TRBJ2-2; D possibly corresponds to TRBD1 (5 bases). The CDR3 has 15 amino acids. V dropped 6 bases and J dropped 7 bases, with 18 bases sitting between them. In germline, CDR1 is WSHSY, CDR2 SAAADI.

The chain links TRBV5-5 to TRBJ2-7, with unresolved D. CDR1 and CDR2 from the germline V gene are SGHKS and YYEKEE (reference sequence). This CDR3 spans 15 amino acids. With 4 bases removed from V and 0 bases from J, the gap between germline ends came to 14 bases. The DNA of the CDR3 is TGTGCCAGCAGCGCCCACGGGTCAGACTCCTACGAGCAGTACTTC. Residues: CASSAHGSDSYEQYF.

This rearrangement joins TRBV6-6 to TRBJ2-1, with TRBD2 matching 9 bases. V lost 7 bases and J lost 0; bases outside the gene matches: 7. This CDR3 has 16 residues. Germline V CDR1 and CDR2: MNHNY, SVGAGI (reference sequence). This CDR3 reads CASTGGGGASYNEQFF. The CDR3 bases are TGTGCCAGCACGGGTGGCGGGGGGGCCTCCTACAATGAGCAGTTCTTC.

This chain uses TRBV4-1 with TRBJ1-1; D ambiguous. CDR1 MGHRA and CDR2 YSYEKL come from the germline V gene. The CDR3 is made up of 16 amino acids. With 7 bases removed from V and 2 bases from J, the gap between germline ends came to 20 bases. This chain's CDR3 is CASTPGHGTLNTEAFF. The CDR3 nucleotides read TGCGCCAGCACCCCAGGTCACGGCACATTAAACACTGAAGCTTTCTTT.

The V and J genes are TRBV19 and TRBJ2-2; tentatively, D is TRBD1 (6 bases). This CDR3 contains 15 residues. Per germline, CDR1 LNHDA and CDR2 SQIVND (reference sequence). V lost 6 bases, J lost 1 base, and 12 bases lay in between. Here the CDR3 DNA reads TGTGCCAGTAGGCACCTGGACAGGAACACCGGGGAGCTGTTTTTT. Its protein product is CASRHLDRNTGELFF.

The V gene is TRBV7-9, the J gene TRBJ1-3; 7 bases agree with TRBD1. J gave up 4 bases and V 6 bases, and 6 bases lay outside the gene matches. Germline V lookup: CDR1 SEHNR, CDR2 FQNEAQ (reference sequence). This CDR3 spans 14 amino acids. CDR3 in DNA: TGTGCCAGCAGAAGACAGGGTCTGGGAAACACCATATATTTT. It encodes CASRRQGLGNTIYF.